Below are 21 T cell receptor beta chains sequenced from a single sample in a study of PD-L1 blockade in urothelial cancer. Time point specified: pretreatment peripheral blood. Sequencing was performed with immunoSEQ multiplex PCR; in TCRdb, only in-frame clones are kept and a portion is missing. The sample contains 45,000 to 65,000 clones, 85% of which appear only once. Specimen: PBMCs, collected around atezolizumab (anti-PD-L1) treatment. These receptors were collected from an older man with urothelial cancer.

V gene TRBV11-2 combines with J gene TRBJ2-7, with unresolved D. V lost 0 bases and J 6 bases, leaving 9 bases between the germline ends. Germline CDR1 SGHAT, CDR2 FQNNGV. The CDR3 is made up of 13 amino acids. CDR3 residues: CASSLDRVSEQYF. The DNA of the CDR3 is TGTGCCAGCAGCTTAGACCGGGTATCCGAGCAGTACTTC.

On this clone itself: The junction shows a germline mismatch at one end, possibly a read error. This chain uses TRBV5-1 with TRBJ2-2; 7 positions agree with TRBD1. CDR3 size: 16 residues. Germline CDR1 SGHRS, CDR2 YFSETQ. CDR3 region: CASSAGTEWNSGELFF. The CDR3 DNA is TGCGCCAGCAGCGCCGGGACAGAGTGGAACTCCGGGGAGCTGTTTTTT.

The V gene is TRBV5-1, the J gene TRBJ2-1, with 12 nucleotides matching TRBD2. Germline-derived CDR1 and CDR2 are SGHRS and YFSETQ. CDR3 size: 14 residues. V was pared by 3 bases and J by 5 bases, with 0 bases of the junction left unmatched. This CDR3 is CASSWTSGNNEQFF. Written as DNA, the CDR3 is TGCGCCAGCAGCTGGACTAGCGGGAACAATGAGCAGTTCTTC.

This clone was seen a single time. The chain has TRBV29-1 and TRBJ2-1; 7 bases agree with TRBD2. The germline CDR1 and CDR2 sequences are SQVTM and ANQGSEA. Unmatched junction bases numbered 5, after V lost 0 bases and J lost 0 bases. The CDR3 covers 16 residues. CDR3 residues: CSVEDPGGSSYNEQFF. The CDR3 coding sequence is TGCAGCGTTGAAGATCCGGGCGGGAGCTCCTACAATGAGCAGTTCTTC.

The chain employs TRBV7-9 and TRBJ2-1, with TRBD2 matching over 12 bases. The CDR3 is made up of 16 amino acids. The J segment lost 7 bases and the V segment lost 3 bases, leaving 7 bases of the junction unmatched. Germline CDR1 reads SEHNR; CDR2 reads FQNEAQ (reference sequence). The CDR3 sequence: CASSLPSGRAGNEQFF. The CDR3 DNA follows: TGTGCCAGCAGCTTGCCTAGCGGGAGGGCCGGGAATGAGCAGTTCTTC.

The chain employs TRBV6-4 and TRBJ2-1; 13 nucleotides align to TRBD2. The germline V gene encodes CDR1 MRHNA and CDR2 SNTAGT. The J segment lost 5 bases and the V segment lost 5 bases, leaving 3 bases of the junction unmatched. This CDR3 has 15 amino acids. The CDR3 DNA reads TGTGCCAGCAGTCCCGGACTAGCGGGAGACAATGAGCAGTTCTTC. Amino acids: CASSPGLAGDNEQFF.

The rearrangement uses TRBV18 and TRBJ2-1; 12 nucleotides line up with TRBD2. CDR1 and CDR2 from the germline V gene are KGHSH and LQKENI. The junction had 7 bases not matched to a gene; V was cut back by 8 bases and J by 5 bases. CDR3 size: 15 residues. The CDR3 protein is CASARTSGNNNEQFF. The DNA of the CDR3 is TGTGCCAGCGCCCGGACTAGCGGGAACAACAATGAGCAGTTCTTC.

V gene TRBV5-1 combines with J gene TRBJ2-1; TRBD2 matches 8 bases. The germline CDR1 and CDR2 sequences are SGHRS and YFSETQ. The CDR3 extends over 15 amino acids. The ends lost 9 bases at V and 0 bases at J; junction bases unmatched: 8. DNA for the CDR3: TGCGCCACCCGGCTAGGACTAGCCTCCTACAATGAGCAGTTCTTC. It codes for CATRLGLASYNEQFF.

This CDR3 is CASSPGLAGGTGELFF. The CDR3 DNA is TGCGCCAGCAGCCCGGGACTAGCGGGAGGGACCGGGGAGCTGTTTTTT. The chain is built from TRBV5-1 and TRBJ2-2, with 16 bases lining up with TRBD2. This CDR3 is 16 amino acids long. Germline V CDR1 and CDR2: SGHRS, YFSETQ. The V and J ends lost 4 bases and 5 bases, in that order; junction bases with no gene match: 2.

The chain carries TRBV5-4 and TRBJ2-7; 9 nucleotides align to TRBD2. Trimming removed 5 bases from V and 1 base from J; junction bases left unmatched: 7. CDR1 and CDR2 (germline): SGHNT, YYREEE (reference sequence). The CDR3 length is 15 residues. The CDR3: CASSFSGSPSYEQYF. CDR3 coding DNA: TGTGCCAGCAGTTTTAGCGGGAGTCCTTCCTACGAGCAGTACTTC.

CDR3 DNA sequence: TGTGCCAGCAGCTACGGTAGAGACACTGAAGCTTTCTTT. The encoded protein is CASSYGRDTEAFF. The chain uses TRBV11-3 and TRBJ1-1, with D hard to call. V was cut by 4 bases and J by 3 bases, with 9 bases left in between. CDR1 and CDR2 from the germline V gene are SGHNT and YENEEA. This CDR3 comprises 13 residues.

This CDR3 is CASSLGGNTEAFF. Here the CDR3 DNA reads TGCGCCAGCAGCTTAGGCGGGAACACTGAAGCTTTCTTT. This sequence joins TRBV5-1 and TRBJ1-1; D not certain. V was cut by 2 bases and J by 1 base, with 6 bases left in between. CDR3 length: 13 amino acids. Germline assignment: CDR1 SGHRS and CDR2 YFSETQ.

The chain combines TRBV7-9 with TRBJ1-2; D is uncertain. The germline V gene has CDR1 SEHNR and CDR2 FQNEAQ (reference sequence). This CDR3 region has 12 residues. Trimming took 2 bases from V and 7 from J, leaving 8 bases between them. The CDR3 is CASSLNGFGYTF. As DNA, the CDR3 is TGTGCCAGCAGCTTAAATGGCTTTGGCTACACCTTC.

The chain carries TRBV5-1 and TRBJ2-7; 8 bases are shared with TRBD2. The CDR3 length is 14 residues. The V and J ends lost 2 bases and 7 bases, in that order; junction bases with no gene match: 8. The germline CDR1 and CDR2 sequences are SGHRS and YFSETQ. The DNA of the CDR3 is TGCGCCAGCAGCTTAAGCGGGAGAAAGAGAGAGCAGTACTTC. Protein sequence: CASSLSGRKREQYF.

The rearrangement links TRBV4-1 to TRBJ2-2; TRBD1 might be the D (5 bases). The CDR3 is 13 residues long. The germline V gene has CDR1 MGHRA and CDR2 YSYEKL. V was pared by 5 bases and J by 6 bases, with 10 bases between. The CDR3 bases are TGCGCCAGCAGCGACCGACAGCCCGGGGAGCTGTTTTTT. It codes for CASSDRQPGELFF.

In this sample, this clone turned up once. The V gene is TRBV29-1, the J gene TRBJ1-4; tentatively, D is TRBD1 (5 bases). The CDR3 is made up of 13 amino acids. The V and J ends lost 4 bases and 8 bases respectively, with 14 bases between them. Germline V gives CDR1 SQVTM, CDR2 ANQGSEA. The CDR3 region is CSVVVREGEKLFF. The CDR3 DNA is TGCAGCGTTGTGGTCAGGGAGGGGGAAAAACTGTTTTTT.

This chain joins TRBV19 and TRBJ2-7; a weak D match, TRBD1 (5 bases). The CDR3 is made up of 14 amino acids. The germline CDR1 and CDR2 sequences are LNHDA and SQIVND (reference sequence). Trimming shortened V by 2 bases and J by 2 bases, and 10 bases separated the two germline ends. The CDR3 region is CASSIQGMTYEQYF. The DNA for the CDR3 is TGTGCCAGTAGTATACAGGGAATGACCTACGAGCAGTACTTC.

The chain is built from TRBV6-5 and TRBJ2-7, with D perhaps TRBD1 (5 bases). CDR1 and CDR2 (germline): MNHEY, SVGAGI. The CDR3 totals 12 residues. V was pared by 6 bases and J by 0 bases, with 6 bases between. CDR3 protein: CASRQGSYEQYF. The CDR3 DNA reads TGTGCCAGCAGGCAGGGCTCCTACGAGCAGTACTTC.

The chain joins TRBV27 to TRBJ2-1, with 8 bases that match TRBD2. CDR3 length: 15 residues. Looked up from germline, CDR1 is MNHEY and CDR2 is SMNVEV (reference sequence). V dropped 4 bases and J dropped 7; count of bases not matched to a gene: 9. CDR3 in DNA: TGTGCCAGCAGTTCAGCGGGAGAGAGAAGGAATGAGCAGTTCTTC. It codes for CASSSAGERRNEQFF.

This sequence joins TRBV5-1 and TRBJ2-5; D is uncertain. The CDR3 runs to 13 residues. V was pared by 0 bases and J by 3 bases, with 6 bases between. From germline, CDR1 is SGHRS and CDR2 YFSETQ. CDR3 bases: TGCGCCAGCAGCTTGGGTCCCGAAGAGACCCAGTACTTC. It translates to CASSLGPEETQYF.

The chain couples TRBV28 to TRBJ1-2; D is unresolved. CDR1 is MDHEN, CDR2 SYDVKM, per germline. This CDR3 region has 13 residues. V lost 7 bases, J lost 2 bases, and 11 bases lay in between. The CDR3 here is CASNPPLNYGYTF. The CDR3 nucleotides read TGTGCCAGCAATCCGCCTCTAAACTATGGCTACACCTTC.